This section outlines one TCR beta chain sequence together with its context. V dropped 10 bases and J dropped 4 bases, with 17 bases sitting between them. The CDR3 runs 13 residues. The V gene's germline CDR1 is LNHDA and CDR2 SQIVND (reference sequence). This record belongs to a study of shared clonotypes between healthy human individuals. Some 30,000 T cell genomes (approximately 0.2 ug DNA) went into each sorted-subset replicate. Sequencing used immunoSEQ multiplex PCR; TCRdb keeps in-frame clones, though not all of them. The data hold 2 million to 2.5 million clones, with just under 95% observed a single time.

Sequencing was carried out using naive CD4+ T cells from PBMCs. The subset here: CD45RA+ positively selected. The genes are TRBV19 and TRBJ2-7; D could derive from TRBD1 or TRBD2 (6 bases each). This sequence was found in a man younger than 30 in good health. Some clones in this sample may be carry-over from other donors' samples. CDR3: CATSRDNRYEQYF. DNA for the CDR3: TGTGCCACCTCGCGGGACAACCGTTACGAGCAGTACTTC.